This T cell receptor beta chain was identified during a study of OX40 agonist ivuxolimab in advanced cancers. Overall study: The dose-escalation cohort was approximately 85% male, with a mean age of about 60 years, ranging roughly 20 to 90. Partial responses were recorded for three patients, including one with hepatocellular carcinoma and two with cutaneous melanoma. Overall study results and limits: The CD4+ and CD8+ T cells in the blood had expanded clonally by week 6 at 0.1 to 3.0 mg/kg.

Notes on this clone: Its antigen is as yet unknown.

This table comes from immunoSEQ multiplex PCR, and its TCRdb copy is limited to in-frame clones, with some not included. Of some 70,000 clones listed, 80% to 90% were seen once; the top ten hold 8% to 10%. The CDR3 has 14 residues. V lost 1 base and J 4 bases, leaving 7 bases between the germline ends. Germline-derived CDR1 and CDR2 are SGHTA and FQGNSA. V gene TRBV7-2 combines with J gene TRBJ2-2; D remains ambiguous. The material was CD4+ or CD8+ T cells sorted from blood, obtained in a trial of the OX40 agonist ivuxolimab. The TCR was taken from an adult with an advanced solid tumor such as melanoma, head and neck, liver or kidney cancer. The DNA for the CDR3 is TGTGCCAGCAGCTTAGGCGTAGTCACCGGGGAGCTGTTTTTT. Translating gives CASSLGVVTGELFF. Full variable domain (missing parts from reference TRBV7-2 and TRBJ2-2): GAGVSQSPSNKVTEKGKDVELRCDPISGHTALYWYRQSLGQGLEFLIYFQGNSAPDKSGLPSDRFSAERTGGSVSTLTIQRTQQEDSAVYLCASSLGVVTGELFFGEGSRLTVL.